These 9 T cell receptor beta chains were sequenced from one sample in a study of T cells expressing NK-cell markers. TCRdb reworked the 5' RACE reads into one entry per CDR3 protein, no DNA. The sample is made up of 200,000 to 300,000 distinct CDR3 sequences, and the top ten hold roughly 4.2% of it. The sequenced sample consisted of blood T cells: a sorted CD56 or NKG2C T cell subset, CD4+ or CD8+ T cells, or bulk PBMC T cells (not recorded which). The source of these receptors is a woman aged 18-70 years in good health.

The chain uses TRBV18 and TRBJ2-1. Looked up from germline, CDR1 is KGHSH and CDR2 is LQKENI. This CDR3 spans 12 amino acids. The CDR3 sequence is CASSPLEDEQFF.

This chain uses TRBV3-1 with TRBJ2-7; TCRdb reports TRBD2, a call that lacks DNA to check it against. CDR3 length equals 15 residues. Germline V gene data show CDR1 as LGHDT and CDR2 as YNNKEL (reference sequence). The CDR3 reads CASSLGLAEYYEQYF.

The chain is built from TRBV12-3 or TRBV12-4 and TRBJ1-5; TCRdb indicates TRBD1, and absent DNA this call remains unverified. CDR3 length: 15 residues. CDR3: CASSLRAGGNQPQHF.

The chain carries TRBV29-1 and TRBJ2-1; TCRdb outputs TRBD1, but without DNA this stays unchecked. From germline, CDR1 is SQVTM and CDR2 ANQGSEA. The CDR3 spans 12 residues. CDR3 sequence reads: CSVGGPGDEQFF.

The V and J genes are TRBV24-1 and TRBJ1-5. Germline CDR1 reads KGHDR; CDR2 reads SFDVKD. The CDR3 runs to 18 residues. CDR3 protein: CATNRPPPTCYSNQPQHF.

The chain couples TRBV18 to TRBJ2-7. The CDR3 sequence is 11 residues long. Germline V lookup: CDR1 KGHSH, CDR2 LQKENI. This CDR3 reads CASSNIYEQYF.

The V and J genes are TRBV12-3 or TRBV12-4 and TRBJ2-3. CDR3 length equals 11 residues. This CDR3 is CASSFRYTQYF.

V usage is TRBV7-2 and J usage is TRBJ2-2; TCRdb picks TRBD1, but there is no DNA to check that call. This CDR3 comprises 15 residues. CDR1 and CDR2 from the germline V gene are SGHTA and FQGNSA. CDR3 amino acids: CASSSRDRDTGELFF.

This chain links TRBV4-2 with TRBJ1-1; TCRdb gives TRBD1 as the D gene, but with no DNA this cannot be confirmed. The CDR3 sequence is 14 residues long. In germline, CDR1 is LGHNA, CDR2 YNFKEQ. The CDR3: CASSLPGHSTEAFF.